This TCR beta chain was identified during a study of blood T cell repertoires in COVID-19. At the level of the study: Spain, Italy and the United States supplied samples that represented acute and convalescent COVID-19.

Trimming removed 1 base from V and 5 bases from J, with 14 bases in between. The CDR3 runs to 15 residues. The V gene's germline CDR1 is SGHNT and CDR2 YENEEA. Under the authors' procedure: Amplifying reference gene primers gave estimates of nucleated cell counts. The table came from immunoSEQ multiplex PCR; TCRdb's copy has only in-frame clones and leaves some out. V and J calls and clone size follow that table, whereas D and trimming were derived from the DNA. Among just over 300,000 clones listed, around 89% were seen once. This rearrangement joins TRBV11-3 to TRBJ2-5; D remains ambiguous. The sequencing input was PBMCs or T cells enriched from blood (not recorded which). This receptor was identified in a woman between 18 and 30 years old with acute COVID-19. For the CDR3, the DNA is TGTGCCAGCAGCTTAGGGTTTGTGGCCGGGGAGACCCAGTACTTC. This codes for CASSLGFVAGETQYF.